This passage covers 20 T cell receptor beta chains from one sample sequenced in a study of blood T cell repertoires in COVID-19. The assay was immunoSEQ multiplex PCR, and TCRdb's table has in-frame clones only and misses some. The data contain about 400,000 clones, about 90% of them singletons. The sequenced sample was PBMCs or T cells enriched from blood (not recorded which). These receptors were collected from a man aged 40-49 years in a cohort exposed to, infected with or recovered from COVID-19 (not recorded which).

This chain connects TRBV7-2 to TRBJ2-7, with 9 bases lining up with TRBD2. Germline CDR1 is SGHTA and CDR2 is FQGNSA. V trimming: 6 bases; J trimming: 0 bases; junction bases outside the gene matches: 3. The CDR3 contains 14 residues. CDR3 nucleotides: TGTGCCAGCAGTCGTAGCGGGAGCTCCTACGAGCAGTACTTC. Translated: CASSRSGSSYEQYF.

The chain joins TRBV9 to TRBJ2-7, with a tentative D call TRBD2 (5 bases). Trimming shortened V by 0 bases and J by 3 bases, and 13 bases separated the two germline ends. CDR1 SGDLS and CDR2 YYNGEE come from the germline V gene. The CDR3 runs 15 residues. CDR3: CASSVGSSANYEQYF. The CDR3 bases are TGTGCCAGCAGCGTAGGGAGTAGCGCAAACTACGAGCAGTACTTC.

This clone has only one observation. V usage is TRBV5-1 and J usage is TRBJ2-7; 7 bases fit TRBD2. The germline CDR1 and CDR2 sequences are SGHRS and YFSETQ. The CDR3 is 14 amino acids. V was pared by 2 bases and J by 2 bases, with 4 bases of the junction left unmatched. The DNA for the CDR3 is TGCGCCAGCAGCTTAAGCGGGACTACCTACGAGCAGTACTTC. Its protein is CASSLSGTTYEQYF. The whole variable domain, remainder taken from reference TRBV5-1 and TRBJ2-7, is KAGVTQTPRYLIKTRGQQVTLSCSPISGHRSVSWYQQTPGQGLQFLFEYFSETQRNKGNFPGRFSGRQFSNSRSEMNVSTLELGDSALYLCASSLSGTTYEQYFGPGTRLTVT.

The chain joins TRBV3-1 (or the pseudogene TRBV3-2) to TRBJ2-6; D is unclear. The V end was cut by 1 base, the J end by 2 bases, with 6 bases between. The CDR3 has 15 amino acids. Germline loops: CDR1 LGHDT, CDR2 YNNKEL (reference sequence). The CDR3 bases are TGTGCCAGCAGCCAAGCGCCAGCTGGGGCCAACGTCCTGACTTTC. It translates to CASSQAPAGANVLTF.

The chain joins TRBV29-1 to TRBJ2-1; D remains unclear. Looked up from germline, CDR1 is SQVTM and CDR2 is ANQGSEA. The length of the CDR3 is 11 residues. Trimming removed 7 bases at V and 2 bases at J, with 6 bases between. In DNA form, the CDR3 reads TGCAGCGGCGGTACCTACAATGAGCAGTTCTTC. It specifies CSGGTYNEQFF.

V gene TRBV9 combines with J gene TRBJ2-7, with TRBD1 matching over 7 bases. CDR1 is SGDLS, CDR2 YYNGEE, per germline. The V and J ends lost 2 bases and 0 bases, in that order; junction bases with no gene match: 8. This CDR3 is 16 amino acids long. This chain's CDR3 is CASSVGQIGASYEQYF. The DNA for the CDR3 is TGTGCCAGCAGCGTGGGACAGATCGGGGCCTCCTACGAGCAGTACTTC.

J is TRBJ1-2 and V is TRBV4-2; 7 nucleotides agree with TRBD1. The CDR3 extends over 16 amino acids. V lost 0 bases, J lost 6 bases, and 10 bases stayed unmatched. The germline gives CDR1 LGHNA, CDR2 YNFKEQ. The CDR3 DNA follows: TGTGCCAGCAGCCAAGAAGTCGGAGGGGGCGCAGATGGCTACACCTTC. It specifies CASSQEVGGGADGYTF.

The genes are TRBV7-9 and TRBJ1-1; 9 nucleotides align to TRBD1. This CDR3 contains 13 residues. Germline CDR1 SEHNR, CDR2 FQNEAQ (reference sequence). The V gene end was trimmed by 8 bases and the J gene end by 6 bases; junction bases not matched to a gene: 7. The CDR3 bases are TGTGCCAGCGCGGACAGGGGTGGATCTGAAGCTTTCTTT. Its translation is CASADRGGSEAFF.

CDR3 region: CAISDRVTEAFF. The CDR3 coding sequence is TGTGCCATCAGTGACAGGGTCACTGAAGCTTTCTTT. J is TRBJ1-1 and V is TRBV10-3; a possible D gene is TRBD1 (5 bases). Germline values: CDR1 ENHRY, CDR2 SYGVKD. V was trimmed by 3 bases and J by 4 bases, leaving 6 bases between them. CDR3 length equals 12 residues.

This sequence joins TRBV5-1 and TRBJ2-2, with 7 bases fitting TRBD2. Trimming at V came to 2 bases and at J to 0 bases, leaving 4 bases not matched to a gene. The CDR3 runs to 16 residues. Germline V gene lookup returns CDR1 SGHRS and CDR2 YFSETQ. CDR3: CASSFQTSPNTGELFF. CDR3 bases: TGCGCCAGCAGCTTTCAGACTAGCCCGAACACCGGGGAGCTGTTTTTT.

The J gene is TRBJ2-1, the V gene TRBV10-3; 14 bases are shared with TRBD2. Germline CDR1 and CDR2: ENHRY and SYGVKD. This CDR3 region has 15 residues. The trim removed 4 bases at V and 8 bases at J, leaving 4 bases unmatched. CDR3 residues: CAISGGLAGEDEQFF. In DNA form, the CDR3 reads TGTGCCATCAGTGGGGGACTAGCGGGAGAGGATGAGCAGTTCTTC.

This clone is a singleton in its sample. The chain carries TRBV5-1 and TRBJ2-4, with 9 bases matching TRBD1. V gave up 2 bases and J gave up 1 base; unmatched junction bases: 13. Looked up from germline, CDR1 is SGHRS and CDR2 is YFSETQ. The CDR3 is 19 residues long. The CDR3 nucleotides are TGCGCCAGCAGCTTCAGACCAATTGGACAGGGGTCGGCCAAAAACATTCAGTACTTC. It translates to CASSFRPIGQGSAKNIQYF.

Here the CDR3 reads CASSPEQGSGYTF. The CDR3 bases are TGTGCCAGCTCACCCGAGCAGGGGAGTGGCTACACCTTC. The rearrangement joins TRBV18 to TRBJ1-2; possible D gene TRBD1, 6 bases. The CDR3 runs to 13 residues. Germline V gives CDR1 KGHSH, CDR2 LQKENI. The ends were cut back, 3 bases at V and 7 bases at J, with 12 bases in the middle.

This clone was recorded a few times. In DNA, the CDR3 is TGTGCCACCGATCCAGGCAACTCGAATCAGCCCCAGCATTTT. It specifies CATDPGNSNQPQHF. V gene TRBV10-3 combines with J gene TRBJ1-5, with D uncertain. This CDR3 is built from 14 residues. CDR1 and CDR2 from the germline V gene are ENHRY and SYGVKD. Trimming removed 10 bases at V and 4 bases at J, with 17 bases between.

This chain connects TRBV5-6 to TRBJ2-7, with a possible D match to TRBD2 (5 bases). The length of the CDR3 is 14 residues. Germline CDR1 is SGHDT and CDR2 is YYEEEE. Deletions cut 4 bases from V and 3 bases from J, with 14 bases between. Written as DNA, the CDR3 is TGTGCCAGCAGCCTAGGACTGGGGTTCTACGAGCAGTACTTC. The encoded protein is CASSLGLGFYEQYF.

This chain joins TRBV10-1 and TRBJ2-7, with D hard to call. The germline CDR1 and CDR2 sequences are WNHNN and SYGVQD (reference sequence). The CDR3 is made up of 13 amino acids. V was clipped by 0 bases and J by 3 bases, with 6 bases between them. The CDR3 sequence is CASSESLSYEQYF. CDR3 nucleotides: TGCGCCAGCAGTGAGTCCCTAAGCTACGAGCAGTACTTC.

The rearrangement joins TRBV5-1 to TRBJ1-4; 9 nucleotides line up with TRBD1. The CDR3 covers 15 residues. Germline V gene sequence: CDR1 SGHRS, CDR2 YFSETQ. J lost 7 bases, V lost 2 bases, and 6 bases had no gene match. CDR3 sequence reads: CASSLNTGGGEKLFF. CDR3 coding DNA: TGCGCCAGCAGCTTAAATACAGGGGGCGGTGAAAAACTGTTTTTT.

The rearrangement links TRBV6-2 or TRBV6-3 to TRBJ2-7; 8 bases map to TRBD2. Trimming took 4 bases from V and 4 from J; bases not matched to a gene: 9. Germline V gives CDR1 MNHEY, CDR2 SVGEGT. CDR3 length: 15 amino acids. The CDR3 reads CASSSRAGGLYEQYF. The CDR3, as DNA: TGTGCCAGCAGTTCTCGTGCGGGGGGATTATACGAGCAGTACTTC.

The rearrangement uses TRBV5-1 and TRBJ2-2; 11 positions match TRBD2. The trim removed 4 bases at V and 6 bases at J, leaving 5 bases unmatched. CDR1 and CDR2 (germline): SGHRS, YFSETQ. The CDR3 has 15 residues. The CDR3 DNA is TGCGCCAGCAGCATAGTAGCGGGAGGGCCCGGGGAGCTGTTTTTT. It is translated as CASSIVAGGPGELFF.

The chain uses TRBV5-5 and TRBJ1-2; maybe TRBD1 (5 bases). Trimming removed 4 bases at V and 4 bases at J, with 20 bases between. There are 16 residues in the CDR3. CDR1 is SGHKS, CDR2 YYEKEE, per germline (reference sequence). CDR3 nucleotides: TGTGCCAGCAGCCCCTTTTTGGGGGGGGGTTCCTATGGCTACACCTTC. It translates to CASSPFLGGGSYGYTF.